This is a list of T cell receptor beta chains from one sample in a study of CXCR3-negative and CXCR3-positive naive CD8 T cells. TCRdb re-called the 5' RACE reads, yielding one record per CDR3 amino acid sequence without DNA. Here the sample table reports approximately 48,000 distinct CDR3 sequences. The sequencing input was naive CXCR3+ CD8+ T cells from blood. The receptors were sampled from a human donor in good health. Some clones in this sample may be carry-over from other donors' samples. The CDR3 runs from the conserved cysteine through the conserved F or W.

j_gene: TRBJ2-1; v_gene: TRBV9; len: 17; CDR3aa: CASSVAESGGPYNEQFF
j_gene: TRBJ2-7; v_gene: TRBV6-6; len: 17; CDR3aa: CASSYSTGTLFPYEQYF
j_gene: TRBJ2-2; v_gene: TRBV7-6; len: 18; CDR3aa: CASSLVLAGEPNTGELFF
j_gene: TRBJ2-1; v_gene: TRBV11-2; len: 21; CDR3aa: CASSLGRRGADGPGSYNEQFF
j_gene: TRBJ2-2; v_gene: TRBV7-9; len: 13; CDR3aa: CAATDVDTGELFF
j_gene: TRBJ2-5; v_gene: TRBV12-3/TRBV12-4; len: 15; CDR3aa: CASRRTLGLKETQYF
j_gene: TRBJ2-3; v_gene: TRBV5-5; len: 18; CDR3aa: CASSLVLAGHGGTDTQYF
j_gene: TRBJ2-2; v_gene: TRBV12-3/TRBV12-4; len: 12; CDR3aa: CASIPNTGELFF
j_gene: TRBJ2-1; v_gene: TRBV29-1; len: 13; CDR3aa: CSVEVSARVEQFF
j_gene: TRBJ2-3; v_gene: TRBV3-1; len: 19; CDR3aa: CASSQASARSGKLTDTQYF
j_gene: TRBJ2-2; v_gene: TRBV7-9; len: 19; CDR3aa: CASSLSTGPRSEVTGELFF
j_gene: TRBJ1-1; v_gene: TRBV4-3; len: 15; CDR3aa: CASSLEGQLNTEAFF
j_gene: TRBJ2-7; v_gene: TRBV7-3; len: 13; CDR3aa: CASSLIPSYEQYF
j_gene: TRBJ2-5; v_gene: TRBV6-6; len: 17; CDR3aa: CASSYVLQGGGQETQYF
j_gene: TRBJ2-2; v_gene: TRBV29-1; len: 14; CDR3aa: CSVLDRVNTGELFF
j_gene: TRBJ2-2; v_gene: TRBV29-1; len: 12; CDR3aa: CSVWGAAGELFF
j_gene: TRBJ2-7; v_gene: TRBV20-1; len: 16; CDR3aa: CSARSPDRVTSYEQYF
j_gene: TRBJ2-2; v_gene: TRBV7-9; len: 15; CDR3aa: CASSLKTGNTGELFF
j_gene: TRBJ1-1; v_gene: TRBV7-9; len: 14; CDR3aa: CASSLVAGNTEAFF
j_gene: TRBJ2-2; v_gene: TRBV10-3; len: 11; CDR3aa: CAIRVTGELFF